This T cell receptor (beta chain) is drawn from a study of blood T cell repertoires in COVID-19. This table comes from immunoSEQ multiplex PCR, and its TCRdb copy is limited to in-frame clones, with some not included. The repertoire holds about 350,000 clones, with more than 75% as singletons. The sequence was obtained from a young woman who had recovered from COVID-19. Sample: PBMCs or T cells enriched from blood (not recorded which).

The CDR3 is CASSFASGGAGNIQYF. The CDR3 bases are TGCGCCAGCAGCTTCGCCTCGGGGGGCGCGGGAAACATTCAGTACTTC. The V and J genes are TRBV5-1 and TRBJ2-4; D might be TRBD2 (7 bases). This CDR3 contains 16 residues. Germline-derived CDR1 and CDR2 are SGHRS and YFSETQ. Deletions cut 2 bases from V and 6 bases from J, with 18 bases between.